This TCR beta chain was observed in a study of blood T cell repertoires in COVID-19. As for the study in general: PBMCs, B-cell-depleted T cells, or T cells were the source of the cDNA or gDNA that made up the material.

This clone was detected once. As handled by the study authors: Amplification of reference gene primers provided the estimated nucleated cell counts. Only in-frame clones appear in the TCRdb table, and some are missing; sequencing was by immunoSEQ multiplex PCR. From that table come the V and J calls and clone size; the DNA was used to work out D and trimming. The sample carries under 300,000 clones, around 90% recorded once. The germline V and J ends were trimmed by 3 bases and 0 bases, with 20 bases remaining between them. CDR3 length: 18 residues. Germline CDR1 LNHDA, CDR2 SQIVND (reference sequence). Followed longitudinally, the Seattle patients had been enrolled during active infection.

The sequence derives from a woman in her sixties or seventies with COVID-19, enrolled during active disease. Sequencing was carried out using peripheral blood. J is TRBJ1-2 and V is TRBV19; D not certain. This CDR3 is CASSMSTLLSRANYGYTF. As DNA, the CDR3 is TGTGCCAGTAGTATGTCAACTCTTTTATCCCGAGCTAACTATGGCTACACCTTC.